The sample holds a few counts of the clone carrying this T cell receptor beta chain. TCRdb keeps only in-frame clones here, not all; method: immunoSEQ multiplex PCR. This sample has more than 50,000 clones; just under 80% occur once, and the top ten carry approximately 2.3%. V dropped 0 bases and J dropped 9; count of bases not matched to a gene: 0. The germline V gene has CDR1 SGHDT and CDR2 YYEEEE. This CDR3 is 12 amino acids long. This record comes from a study of OX40 agonist ivuxolimab in advanced cancers. The chain carries TRBV5-6 and TRBJ2-3; 8 nucleotides align to TRBD1. This clonotype was obtained from an adult with an advanced solid tumor such as melanoma, head and neck, liver or kidney cancer. The sample consisted of CD4+ or CD8+ T cells sorted from blood, taken in a trial of the OX40 agonist ivuxolimab. CDR3 nucleotide sequence: TGTGCCAGCAGCTTGGGACAGGGGACGCAGTATTTT. Translated, it gives CASSLGQGTQYF.